What follows are 29 T cell receptor beta chains derived from one specimen sequenced in a study of cytomegalovirus exposure and HLA in healthy donors. The PCR employed 60 Vbeta primers together with 13 Jbeta primers. Generated by immunoSEQ multiplex PCR, the TCRdb table keeps only in-frame clones and is missing some. The data hold roughly 95,000 clones, with around 82% observed a single time. The sequencing sample was made of PBMCs. These receptors originate from a man younger than 45 in good health and CMV-seropositive.

The CDR3 coding sequence is TGTGCCAGCTCACCAGGCACTAGCGGGAGGGCCTATGAGCAGTTCTTC. Its protein is CASSPGTSGRAYEQFF. The J gene is TRBJ2-1, the V gene TRBV18; 13 nucleotides agree with TRBD2. Losses at the gene ends were 2 bases for V and 8 bases for J; bases not matched to a gene: 6. CDR3 length: 16 residues. CDR1 is KGHSH and CDR2 is LQKENI in the germline V gene.

The chain has TRBV4-3 and TRBJ2-2, with 8 bases matching TRBD1. Germline CDR1 reads LGHNA; CDR2 reads YSLEER. This CDR3 comprises 14 residues. Unmatched junction bases numbered 3, after V lost 9 bases and J lost 0 bases. The CDR3 DNA reads as TGCGCCAGTGGGGACAGGACGAACACCGGGGAGCTGTTTTTT. Translated, it gives CASGDRTNTGELFF.

V and J are TRBV2 and TRBJ1-5; 8 bases are a match to TRBD1. The CDR3 runs to 14 residues. V was pared by 8 bases and J by 2 bases, with 5 bases of the junction left unmatched. Germline CDR1 SNHLY, CDR2 FYNNEI. CDR3 sequence: CASLSGQGNQPQHF. CDR3 in DNA: TGTGCCAGCCTTTCGGGACAGGGCAATCAGCCCCAGCATTTT. The full variable domain, completed using reference TRBV2 and TRBJ1-5, is EPEVTQTPSHQVTQMGQEVILRCVPISNHLYFYWYRQILGQKVEFLVSFYNNEISEKSEIFDDQFSVERPDGSNFTLKIRSTKLEDSAMYFCASLSGQGNQPQHFGDGTRLSIL.

CDR3 loop: CASSLGGTGLATYEQYF. The CDR3 coding sequence is TGTGCCAGCAGCTTGGGGGGGACGGGACTAGCCACCTACGAGCAGTACTTC. The chain couples TRBV5-6 to TRBJ2-5; TRBD2 aligns across 9 bases. The J call may be in error: the DNA end matches TRBJ2-7 better. The CDR3 runs to 17 residues. CDR1 is SGHDT, CDR2 YYEEEE, per germline.

The chain couples TRBV30 to TRBJ1-2; D ambiguous. This CDR3 spans 12 amino acids. Looked up from germline, CDR1 is GTSNPN and CDR2 is SVGIG (reference sequence). V was trimmed by 4 bases and J by 0 bases, leaving 6 bases between them. CDR3 residues: CAWTGANYGYTF. CDR3 DNA sequence: TGTGCCTGGACTGGAGCTAACTATGGCTACACCTTC.

The rearrangement links TRBV19 to TRBJ2-5, with TRBD2 matching 8 bases. The J call may be faulty, since TRBJ2-7 better matches the DNA end. Germline values: CDR1 LNHDA, CDR2 SQIVND (reference sequence). The CDR3 totals 15 residues. Here the CDR3 reads CASSTQAGAPYEQYF. In nucleotides, the CDR3 is TGTGCCAGTAGTACCCAAGCGGGAGCCCCCTACGAGCAGTACTTC.

This clone has just one count. V and J are TRBV10-3 and TRBJ1-1, with a possible D match to TRBD1 (6 bases). CDR1 and CDR2 from the germline V gene are ENHRY and SYGVKD. The germline V and J ends were trimmed by 6 bases and 3 bases, with 14 bases remaining between them. The CDR3 has 14 amino acids. CDR3 sequence (DNA): TGTGCCATCAGGGGAGAGGGGGATCACACTGAAGCTTTCTTT. Amino acid sequence: CAIRGEGDHTEAFF.

This clone was detected a few times. The chain is built from TRBV6-5 and TRBJ1-3; tentatively, D is TRBD1 (6 bases). Deletions cut 5 bases from V and 2 bases from J, with 10 bases between. The CDR3 extends over 14 amino acids. Germline V gene data show CDR1 as MNHEY and CDR2 as SVGAGI. CDR3 bases: TGTGCCAGCAGTGCAGGGGATCCTGGAAACACCATATATTTT. This encodes CASSAGDPGNTIYF.

The chain combines TRBV7-9 with TRBJ2-7; 11 bases match TRBD1. V trimming: 6 bases; J trimming: 3 bases; junction bases outside the gene matches: 13. Per the germline V gene, CDR1 is SEHNR and CDR2 is FQNEAQ (reference sequence). The CDR3 length is 17 residues. DNA of the CDR3: TGTGCCAGCAGTCCCTTAAGGGACAGGGGGTCCTTCTACGAGCAGTACTTC. Translating it yields CASSPLRDRGSFYEQYF.

J is TRBJ2-1 and V is TRBV11-3; the D gene is possibly TRBD2 (6 bases). Germline assignment: CDR1 SGHNT and CDR2 YENEEA. The CDR3 spans 13 residues. Trimming removed 3 bases at V and 9 bases at J, with 12 bases between. The CDR3 is CASSFYGGGEQFF. DNA for the CDR3: TGTGCCAGCAGCTTCTACGGGGGAGGTGAGCAGTTCTTC.

The chain is built from TRBV7-2 and TRBJ1-1; D might be TRBD1 (5 bases). The V end was cut by 1 base, the J end by 6 bases, with 6 bases between. The CDR3 loop spans 12 amino acids. Per germline, CDR1 SGHTA and CDR2 FQGNSA. The DNA for the CDR3 is TGTGCCAGCAGCTTAGGGGGGGCTGAAGCTTTCTTT. Amino acid sequence: CASSLGGAEAFF.

The chain joins TRBV10-2 to TRBJ2-1, with TRBD2 matching over 8 bases. Germline V gene lookup returns CDR1 WSHSY and CDR2 SAAADI. The CDR3 consists of 14 residues. V shed 6 bases, J shed 5 bases, and the junction held 6 bases outside the gene matches. The CDR3 nucleotides are TGCGCCAGCAGGGCCGGACTAGCTGACAATGAGCAGTTCTTC. Translating it yields CASRAGLADNEQFF.

The sample holds one count of this clone. The chain carries TRBV6-6 and TRBJ1-5, with a tentative D call TRBD1 (5 bases). Germline V gene lookup returns CDR1 MNHNY and CDR2 SVGAGI (reference sequence). Trimming took 0 bases from V and 2 from J, leaving 8 bases between them. The CDR3 extends over 15 amino acids. The CDR3 DNA follows: TGTGCCAGCAGTTACTCCGTAGGGGGCAATCAGCCCCAGCATTTT. Its translation is CASSYSVGGNQPQHF.

V and J are TRBV7-6 and TRBJ2-2; 7 bases match TRBD1. The CDR3 consists of 15 residues. CDR1 and CDR2 from the germline V gene are SGHVS and FNYEAQ. The junction had 6 bases not matched to a gene; V was cut back by 4 bases and J by 4 bases. CDR3 coding DNA: TGTGCCAGCAGCTCGACAGGGATAACCACCGGGGAGCTGTTTTTT. It encodes CASSSTGITTGELFF.

This chain joins TRBV18 and TRBJ2-3, with unresolved D. The V end was cut by 2 bases, the J end by 7 bases, with 7 bases between. Germline CDR1 KGHSH, CDR2 LQKENI. The CDR3 has 12 residues. CDR3 loop: CASSPAVHTQYF. Here the CDR3 DNA reads TGTGCCAGCTCACCAGCGGTTCATACGCAGTATTTT.

This clone was picked up one time. V and J are TRBV30 and TRBJ2-1; the match to TRBD1 covers 9 bases. This CDR3 is built from 15 residues. V was pared by 4 bases and J by 5 bases, with 9 bases of the junction left unmatched. Looked up from germline, CDR1 is GTSNPN and CDR2 is SVGIG (reference sequence). The CDR3 sequence: CAWTLMGQGNNEQFF. CDR3 in DNA: TGTGCCTGGACCTTAATGGGACAGGGTAACAATGAGCAGTTCTTC.

The chain recombines TRBV28 with TRBJ2-5; 14 bases fit TRBD2. The CDR3 sequence is 16 residues long. J gave up 13 bases and V 7 bases, and 17 bases lay outside the gene matches. Germline assignment: CDR1 MDHEN and CDR2 SYDVKM. This CDR3 is CASTPPGLAGGGFRYF. The CDR3 nucleotides read TGTGCCAGCACCCCACCCGGACTAGCGGGAGGTGGGTTTCGGTACTTC. Together with reference TRBV28 and TRBJ2-5, the CDR3 gives the full variable domain: DVKVTQSSRYLVKRTGEKVFLECVQDMDHENMFWYRQDPGLGLRLIYFSYDVKMKEKGDIPEGYSVSREKKERFSLILESASTNQTSMYLCASTPPGLAGGGFRYFGPGTRLLVL.

The CDR3 bases are TGTGCCAGCAGCTTAGGGACATGGAACACTGAAGCTTTCTTT. Residues: CASSLGTWNTEAFF. V usage is TRBV11-2 and J usage is TRBJ1-1; D possibly corresponds to TRBD1 (5 bases). Germline CDR1 reads SGHAT; CDR2 reads FQNNGV. CDR3 length: 14 residues. The ends were cut back, 1 base at V and 1 base at J, with 7 bases in the middle.

CDR3 nucleotide sequence: TGTGCCAGCAGTTCAAGCGACAGGGGAAACACTGAAGCTTTCTTT. Translated, it gives CASSSSDRGNTEAFF. The chain carries TRBV7-9 and TRBJ1-1; 8 positions match TRBD1. This CDR3 spans 15 amino acids. V lost 6 bases, J lost 2 bases, and 8 bases stayed unmatched. Per germline, CDR1 SEHNR and CDR2 FQNEAQ (reference sequence).

The rearrangement uses TRBV7-2 and TRBJ2-2, with D possibly matching TRBD1 (6 bases). Trimming removed 5 bases from V and 1 base from J, with 11 bases in between. The V gene's germline CDR1 is SGHTA and CDR2 FQGNSA. The CDR3 sequence is 15 residues long. The CDR3 spells CASSPGQLNTGELFF. The CDR3 nucleotides are TGTGCCAGCAGCCCCGGACAGCTGAACACCGGGGAGCTGTTTTTT.

V gene TRBV6-5 combines with J gene TRBJ1-2; 9 bases are shared with TRBD1. This CDR3 region has 14 residues. Germline assignment: CDR1 MNHEY and CDR2 SVGAGI. Unmatched junction bases numbered 10, after V lost 6 bases and J lost 8 bases. The DNA of the CDR3 is TGTGCCAGCAGGACGGGGGGACAGGGAAGCGGCTACACCTTC. This translates into CASRTGGQGSGYTF.

This clone was observed a single time. CDR3 region: CAIRGTGNEQYF. CDR3 nucleotide sequence: TGTGCCATCAGGGGGACAGGAAACGAGCAGTACTTC. This chain connects TRBV10-3 to TRBJ2-7; 8 nucleotides line up with TRBD1. The germline CDR1 and CDR2 sequences are ENHRY and SYGVKD. With V trimmed by 6 bases and J by 5 bases, 3 bases remained unmatched. The CDR3 spans 12 residues.

The rearrangement joins TRBV5-1 to TRBJ1-3; possibly TRBD1 for D (5 bases). Germline values: CDR1 SGHRS, CDR2 YFSETQ. CDR3 length equals 16 residues. Between the trimmed V and J ends, which lost 5 bases and 0 bases, there was a span of 15 bases. The CDR3, as DNA: TGCGCCAGCAGAGAACAGGCTATGAGCTCTGGAAACACCATATATTTT. Residues: CASREQAMSSGNTIYF.

This sequence joins TRBV30 and TRBJ2-7, with D perhaps matching TRBD1 (5 bases). The CDR3 length is 12 residues. CDR1 is GTSNPN, CDR2 SVGIG, per germline (reference sequence). Trimming took off 0 bases at V and 6 bases at J, with 9 bases between the two ends. The CDR3 DNA reads as TGTGCCTGGAGTGTACAGGTGGGCGAGCAGTACTTC. Encoded protein: CAWSVQVGEQYF. Supplemented by reference TRBV30 and TRBJ2-7, the full variable domain reads SQTIHQWPATLVQPVGSPLSLECTVEGTSNPNLYWYRQAAGRGLQLLFYSVGIGQISSEVPQNLSASRPQDRQFILSSKKLLLSDSGFYLCAWSVQVGEQYFGPGTRLTVT.

This chain joins TRBV9 and TRBJ2-1; the match to TRBD1 covers 7 bases. Germline V lookup: CDR1 SGDLS, CDR2 YYNGEE. J lost 0 bases, V lost 4 bases, and 4 bases had no gene match. CDR3 length: 15 amino acids. The CDR3 spells CASSWGQSSYNEQFF. The CDR3, as DNA: TGTGCCAGCAGCTGGGGACAGAGCTCCTACAATGAGCAGTTCTTC. Full variable domain (outside the CDR3, taken from reference TRBV9 and TRBJ2-1): DSGVTQTPKHLITATGQRVTLRCSPRSGDLSVYWYQQSLDQGLQFLIQYYNGEERAKGNILERFSAQQFPDLHSELNLSSLELGDSALYFCASSWGQSSYNEQFFGPGTRLTVL.

This chain uses TRBV10-3 with TRBJ2-5; D is undetermined. Germline V lookup: CDR1 ENHRY, CDR2 SYGVKD. CDR3 length: 13 amino acids. The germline V and J ends were trimmed by 4 bases and 5 bases, with 11 bases remaining between them. The CDR3 is CAISANPGETQYF. The CDR3 DNA reads TGTGCCATCAGTGCGAACCCTGGCGAGACCCAGTACTTC.

The genes are TRBV28 and TRBJ2-3; weak D call: TRBD2 (6 bases). Between the trimmed V and J ends, which lost 5 bases and 6 bases, there was a span of 18 bases. Germline CDR1 MDHEN, CDR2 SYDVKM. This CDR3 comprises 15 residues. DNA for the CDR3: TGTGCCAGCAGTGATCGGGGGTCCCCCTGGGATACGCAGTATTTT. This sequence encodes CASSDRGSPWDTQYF. Drawing the rest from reference TRBV28 and TRBJ2-3, the complete variable domain is DVKVTQSSRYLVKRTGEKVFLECVQDMDHENMFWYRQDPGLGLRLIYFSYDVKMKEKGDIPEGYSVSREKKERFSLILESASTNQTSMYLCASSDRGSPWDTQYFGPGTRLTVL.

This clone was seen just once. The rearrangement uses TRBV5-6 and TRBJ2-1; D may be TRBD1 (6 bases). Germline V gene data show CDR1 as SGHDT and CDR2 as YYEEEE. V shed 5 bases and J shed 9 bases, with 9 bases lying between them. The CDR3 is 11 residues long. The CDR3, as DNA: TGTGCCAGCAGTCGAGGGGGTGAGCAGTTCTTC. It is translated as CASSRGGEQFF.

A single count supports this clone. The rearrangement joins TRBV15 to TRBJ2-7; the match to TRBD2 covers 7 bases. CDR3 length: 16 residues. Germline CDR1 and CDR2: LNHNV and YYDKDF (reference sequence). J gave up 1 base and V 4 bases, and 10 bases lay outside the gene matches. The CDR3 sequence is CATSNRPQRGSYEQYF. CDR3 in DNA: TGTGCCACCAGCAACCGACCCCAGCGGGGTTCCTACGAGCAGTACTTC.